Sequencing of this T cell receptor beta chain was carried out in a study of T cells of healthy individuals. Each CDR3 protein gets one entry after TCRdb re-called the 5' RACE reads with MiXCR. The table lists about 40,000 distinct CDR3 sequences, approximately 4.5% of them singletons. Trimming took off 0 bases at V and 1 base at J, with 10 bases between the two ends. CDR3 length equals 15 residues. The V gene's germline CDR1 is SGHRS and CDR2 YFSETQ. The TCR originated in a human donor in good health. The gene calls are TRBV5-1 and TRBJ1-1, with a tentative D call TRBD1 (5 bases). Here the CDR3 reads CASSLATAKNTEAFF. The CDR3 bases are TGCGCCAGCAGCTTGGCGACAGCCAAGAACACTGAAGCTTTCTTT.